The 8 T cell receptor beta chains listed next were all sequenced from one sample in a study of blood T cell repertoires in COVID-19 (dated by TCRdb to the early 2020s). The library was built by means of the immunoSEQ multiplex PCR assay. TCRdb carries this immuneACCESS record with in-frame sequences only. Its versions omit some clonotypes, under half of them owing to an unresolved V gene in the studies checked, with the rest unexplained. Present in this sample are under 500,000 clones, roughly nine tenths of which were seen just once. The ten largest clonotypes hold 1% to 1.3% of the sample. Sequenced material: PBMCs or T cells enriched from blood (not recorded which). These receptors originate from a young man who had recovered from COVID-19.

The V and J genes are TRBV7-3 and TRBJ1-1; TRBD1 agrees at 7 bases. J lost 0 bases, V lost 8 bases, and 3 bases had no gene match. CDR1 and CDR2 (germline): SGHTA, FQGTGA. This CDR3 contains 13 residues. CDR3 coding DNA: TGTGCCAGCGGGGACAGCCTGAACACTGAAGCTTTCTTT. Translated: CASGDSLNTEAFF.

The chain combines TRBV10-2 with TRBJ1-6; TRBD1 might be the D (6 bases). The V end was cut by 5 bases, the J end by 8 bases, with 7 bases between. The CDR3 extends over 12 amino acids. CDR1 and CDR2 (germline): WSHSY, SAAADI. Written as DNA, the CDR3 is TGCGCCAGCAGTAACAGGGATTCACCCCTCCACTTT. Residues: CASSNRDSPLHF.

The chain joins TRBV18 to TRBJ2-7; D possibly corresponds to TRBD2 (5 bases). The V and J ends lost 6 bases and 4 bases respectively, with 22 bases between them. Germline values: CDR1 KGHSH, CDR2 LQKENI. This CDR3 is 16 amino acids long. The CDR3 is CASSLTIGGSHYEQYF. The CDR3 DNA is TGTGCCAGCTCCCTAACAATCGGAGGTTCCCATTACGAGCAGTACTTC. Complete variable domain (other parts from reference TRBV18 and TRBJ2-7): NAGVMQNPRHLVRRRGQEARLRCSPMKGHSHVYWYRQLPEEGLKFMVYLQKENIIDESGMPKERFSAEFPKEGPSILRIQQVVRGDSAAYFCASSLTIGGSHYEQYFGPGTRLTVT.

The rearrangement links TRBV3-1 (or the pseudogene TRBV3-2) to TRBJ2-7; TRBD2 matches at 7 bases. The germline CDR1 and CDR2 sequences are LGHDT and YNNKEL (reference sequence). This CDR3 has 14 amino acids. V was clipped by 3 bases and J by 3 bases; unmatched bases: 5. This CDR3 reads CASSQGLLYYEQYF. As DNA, the CDR3 is TGTGCCAGCAGCCAGGGACTACTCTACTACGAGCAGTACTTC.

In the case of this clone: An end of the junction differs from the germline gene, which may be a read error. The chain joins TRBV6-5 to TRBJ1-2, with D possibly being TRBD1 (6 bases). The CDR3 sequence is 15 residues long. Germline V CDR1 and CDR2: MNHEY, SVGAGI. CDR3 sequence: CASRISQGSNDGYTF. The CDR3 nucleotides are TGTGCCAGCAGGATATCACAGGGATCTAACGATGGCTACACCTTC.

This chain joins TRBV10-1 and TRBJ2-7, with TRBD2 matching 9 bases. J gave up 4 bases and V 0 bases, and 7 bases lay outside the gene matches. Germline CDR1 reads WNHNN; CDR2 reads SYGVQD (reference sequence). The CDR3 spans 16 residues. This chain's CDR3 is CASSESILAGKYEQYF. CDR3 DNA sequence: TGCGCCAGCAGTGAGTCAATCCTAGCGGGAAAGTACGAGCAGTACTTC.

Remarks on this clone: The germline gene is not matched at one end of the junction; a read error may be the cause. The genes are TRBV13 and TRBJ2-5; 7 nucleotides align to TRBD2. The CDR3 totals 15 residues. The V gene's germline CDR1 is PRHDT and CDR2 FYEKMQ (reference sequence). Written as DNA, the CDR3 is TGTGCCAGCACCTTAGGAGGGAGGGCCGAAGAGACCCAGTACTTC. This gives the protein CASTLGGRAEETQYF.

The chain combines TRBV29-1 with TRBJ1-4, with D hard to call. Germline values: CDR1 SQVTM, CDR2 ANQGSEA. CDR3 length equals 12 residues. Trimming took 7 bases from V and 5 from J, leaving 11 bases between them. The CDR3 protein is CSAIRENEKLFF. The CDR3 DNA is TGCAGCGCCATTCGGGAGAATGAAAAACTGTTTTTT.